The next 2 T cell receptor beta chains were all read from a single sample in a study of cytomegalovirus exposure and HLA in healthy donors. This table comes from immunoSEQ multiplex PCR, and its TCRdb copy is limited to in-frame clones, with some not included. The sample has about 130,000 clones, about 90% seen once. Specimen: PBMCs. Receptors originate from a man in his thirties or forties in good health and CMV-seronegative.

V and J are TRBV6-6 and TRBJ2-7; D call uncertain. CDR3 length equals 11 residues. Germline CDR1 is MNHNY and CDR2 is SVGAGI (reference sequence). The V end lost 5 bases, the J end lost 4 bases, and 6 bases lay between the germline ends. The CDR3 sequence is CASSGRYEQYF. The CDR3 DNA reads as TGTGCCAGCAGTGGGCGTTACGAGCAGTACTTC.

The rearrangement links TRBV9 to TRBJ2-5; D perhaps matches TRBD2 (6 bases). There are 17 residues in the CDR3. The germline gives CDR1 SGDLS, CDR2 YYNGEE. Between the trimmed V and J ends, which lost 3 bases and 5 bases, there was a span of 23 bases. CDR3 protein: CASSEASGSLGAETQYF. The DNA of the CDR3 is TGTGCCAGCAGCGAAGCTTCCGGGAGCCTCGGAGCGGAGACCCAGTACTTC.